This TCR beta chain was sequenced in a study of Ad26.COV2.S vaccination and SARS-CoV-2 variants. Indicated treatment: over 15 received Ad26.COV2.S at low or high dose, single or two shots; about five received placebo; per-sample allocation not given. Sampling occurred on day 63 after the first vaccine or placebo injection. The CDR3 runs 14 residues. Germline V lookup: CDR1 MDHEN, CDR2 SYDVKM. V dropped 2 bases and J dropped 4 bases, with 12 bases sitting between them. Assay: immunoSEQ multiplex PCR; the TCRdb copy retains only in-frame clones and omits some. The profile shows around 300,000 clones, about 87% of them singletons.

The chain uses TRBV28 and TRBJ2-7; a possible D gene is TRBD2 (5 bases). The source of this sequence is a person between 18 and 65 years old who received the Ad26.COV2.S COVID-19 vaccine or a placebo. This specimen was peripheral blood, taken in a trial of Ad26.COV2.S vaccine versus placebo. CDR3 DNA: TGTGCCAGCAGTTTAGGACTGTCAAATTACGAGCAGTACTTC. Translating gives CASSLGLSNYEQYF. Supplemented by reference TRBV28 and TRBJ2-7, the full variable domain reads DVKVTQSSRYLVKRTGEKVFLECVQDMDHENMFWYRQDPGLGLRLIYFSYDVKMKEKGDIPEGYSVSREKKERFSLILESASTNQTSMYLCASSLGLSNYEQYFGPGTRLTVT.